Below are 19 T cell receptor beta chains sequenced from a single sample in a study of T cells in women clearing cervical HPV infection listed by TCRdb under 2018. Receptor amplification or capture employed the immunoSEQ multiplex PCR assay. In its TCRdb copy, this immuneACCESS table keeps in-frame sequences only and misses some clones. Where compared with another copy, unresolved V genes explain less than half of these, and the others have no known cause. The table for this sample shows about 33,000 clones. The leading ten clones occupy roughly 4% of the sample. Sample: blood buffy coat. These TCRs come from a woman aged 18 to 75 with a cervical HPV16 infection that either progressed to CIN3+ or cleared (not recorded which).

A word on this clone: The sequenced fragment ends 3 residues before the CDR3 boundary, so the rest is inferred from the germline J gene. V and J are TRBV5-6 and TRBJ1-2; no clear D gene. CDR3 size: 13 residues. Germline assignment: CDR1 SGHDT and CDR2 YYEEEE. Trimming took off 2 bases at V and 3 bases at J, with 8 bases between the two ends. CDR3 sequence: CASSFTEYYGYTF. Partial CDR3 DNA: TGTGCCAGCAGCTTTACAGAGTACTATGGC.

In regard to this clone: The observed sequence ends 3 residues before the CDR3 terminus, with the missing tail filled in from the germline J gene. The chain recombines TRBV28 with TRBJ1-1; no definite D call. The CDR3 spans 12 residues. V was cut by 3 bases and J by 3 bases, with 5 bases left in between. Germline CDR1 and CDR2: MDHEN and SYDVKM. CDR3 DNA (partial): TGTGCCAGCAGTTTTATCCACACTGAA. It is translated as CASSFIHTE. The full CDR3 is CASSFIHTEAFF. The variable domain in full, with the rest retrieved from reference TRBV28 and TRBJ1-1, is DVKVTQSSRYLVKRTGEKVFLECVQDMDHENMFWYRQDPGLGLRLIYFSYDVKMKEKGDIPEGYSVSREKKERFSLILESASTNQTSMYLCASSFIHTEAFFGQGTRLTVV.

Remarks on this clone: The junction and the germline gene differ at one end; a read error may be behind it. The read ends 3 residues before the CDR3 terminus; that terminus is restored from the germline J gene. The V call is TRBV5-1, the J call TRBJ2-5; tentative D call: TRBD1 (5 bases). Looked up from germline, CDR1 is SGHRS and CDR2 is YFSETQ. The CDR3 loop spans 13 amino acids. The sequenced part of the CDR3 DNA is TGCGTCAGCAGCTTGTCCAGGGAAGAGACC. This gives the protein CVSSLSREET. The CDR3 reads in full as CVSSLSREETQYF.

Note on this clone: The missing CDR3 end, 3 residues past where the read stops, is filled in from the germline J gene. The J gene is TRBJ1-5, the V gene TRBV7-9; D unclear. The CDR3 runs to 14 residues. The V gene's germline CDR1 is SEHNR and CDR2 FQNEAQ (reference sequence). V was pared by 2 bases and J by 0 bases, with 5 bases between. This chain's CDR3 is CASSLIDSNQPQHF. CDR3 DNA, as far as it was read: TGTGCCAGCAGCTTAATAGATAGCAATCAGCCC.

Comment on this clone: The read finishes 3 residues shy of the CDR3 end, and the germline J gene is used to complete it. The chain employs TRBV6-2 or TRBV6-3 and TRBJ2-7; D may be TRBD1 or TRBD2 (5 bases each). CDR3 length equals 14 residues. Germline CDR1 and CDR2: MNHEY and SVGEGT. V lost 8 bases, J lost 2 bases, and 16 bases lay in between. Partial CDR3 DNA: TGTGCCAGCCAGAGGGCAGGGTGGACCTACGAG. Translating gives CASQRAGWTYE. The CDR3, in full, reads CASQRAGWTYEQYF.

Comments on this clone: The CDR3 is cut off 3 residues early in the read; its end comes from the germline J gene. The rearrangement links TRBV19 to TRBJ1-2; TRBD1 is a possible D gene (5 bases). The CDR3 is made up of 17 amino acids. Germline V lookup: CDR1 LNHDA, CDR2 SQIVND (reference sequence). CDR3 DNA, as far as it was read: TGTGCCAGTAGTATAGACCGGGGGGGAATCCCCTTGACTGAC. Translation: CASSIDRGGIPLTD. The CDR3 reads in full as CASSIDRGGIPLTDYTF.

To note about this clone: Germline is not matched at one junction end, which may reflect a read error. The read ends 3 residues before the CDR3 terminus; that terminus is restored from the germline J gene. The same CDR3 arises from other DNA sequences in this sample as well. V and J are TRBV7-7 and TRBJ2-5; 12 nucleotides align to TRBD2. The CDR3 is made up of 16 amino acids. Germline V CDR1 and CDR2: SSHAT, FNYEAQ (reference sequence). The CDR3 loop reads CASSLGLAGSGETQYF. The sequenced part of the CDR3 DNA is TGTGCTAGCAGCCTAGGACTAGCGGGATCTGGAGAGACC.

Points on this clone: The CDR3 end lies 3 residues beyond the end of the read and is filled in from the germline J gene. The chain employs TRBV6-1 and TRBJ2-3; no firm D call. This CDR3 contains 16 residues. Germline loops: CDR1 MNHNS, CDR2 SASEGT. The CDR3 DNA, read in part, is TGTGCCAGCAGTGTACGTGTTGGCAGGTATGATCAGCCG. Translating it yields CASSVRVGRYDQP. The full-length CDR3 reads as CASSVRVGRYDQPQYF.

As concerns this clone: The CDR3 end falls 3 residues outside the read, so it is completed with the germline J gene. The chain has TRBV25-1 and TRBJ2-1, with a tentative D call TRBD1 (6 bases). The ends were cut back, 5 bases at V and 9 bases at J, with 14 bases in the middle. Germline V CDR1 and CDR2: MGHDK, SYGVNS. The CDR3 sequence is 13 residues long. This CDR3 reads CASSLQGFGEQFF. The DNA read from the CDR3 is TGTGCCAGCAGTTTACAGGGATTCGGTGAG. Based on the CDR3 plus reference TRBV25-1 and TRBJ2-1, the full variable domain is EADIYQTPRYLVIGTGKKITLECSQTMGHDKMYWYQQDPGMELHLIHYSYGVNSTEKGDLSSESTVSRIRTEHFPLTLESARPSHTSQYLCASSLQGFGEQFFGPGTRLTVL.

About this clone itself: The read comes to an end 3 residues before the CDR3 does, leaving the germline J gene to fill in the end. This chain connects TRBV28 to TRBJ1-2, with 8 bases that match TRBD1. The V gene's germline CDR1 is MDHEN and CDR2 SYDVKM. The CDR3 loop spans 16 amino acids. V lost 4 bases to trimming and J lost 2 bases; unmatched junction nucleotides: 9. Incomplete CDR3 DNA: TGTGCCAGCAGTTCCAACCAACCAGGGGGCAACTATGGC. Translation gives CASSSNQPGGNYG. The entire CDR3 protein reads CASSSNQPGGNYGYTF.

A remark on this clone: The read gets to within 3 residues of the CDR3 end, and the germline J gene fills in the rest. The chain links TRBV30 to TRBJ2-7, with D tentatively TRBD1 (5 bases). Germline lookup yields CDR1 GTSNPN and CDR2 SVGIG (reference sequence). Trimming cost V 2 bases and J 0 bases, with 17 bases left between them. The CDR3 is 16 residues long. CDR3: CAWSLQGTSLSYEQYF. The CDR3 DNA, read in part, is TGTGCCTGGAGTCTGCAGGGCACTTCACTCTCCTACGAG.

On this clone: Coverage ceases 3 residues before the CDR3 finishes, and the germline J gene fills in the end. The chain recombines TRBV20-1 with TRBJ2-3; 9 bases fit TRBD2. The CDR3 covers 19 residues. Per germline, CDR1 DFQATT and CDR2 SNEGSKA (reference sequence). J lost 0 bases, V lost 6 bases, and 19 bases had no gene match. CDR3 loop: CSASPLTLTSGGSTDTQYF. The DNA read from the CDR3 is TGCAGTGCCTCCCCCCTCACCCTGACTAGCGGAGGCAGCACAGATACG.

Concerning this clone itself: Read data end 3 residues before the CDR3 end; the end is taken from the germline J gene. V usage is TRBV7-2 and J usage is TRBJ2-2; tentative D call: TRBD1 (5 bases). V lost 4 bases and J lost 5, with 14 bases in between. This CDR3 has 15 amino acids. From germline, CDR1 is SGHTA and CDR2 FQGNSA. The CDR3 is CASSSGQGRTGELFF. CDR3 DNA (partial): TGTGCCAGCAGCTCCGGGCAGGGCCGTACCGGGGAG.

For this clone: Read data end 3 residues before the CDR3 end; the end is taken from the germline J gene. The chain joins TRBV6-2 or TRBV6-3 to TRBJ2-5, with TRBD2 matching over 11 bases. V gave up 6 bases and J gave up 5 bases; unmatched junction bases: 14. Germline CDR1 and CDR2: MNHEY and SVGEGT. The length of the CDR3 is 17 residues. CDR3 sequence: CASRHFIAGGTPETQYF. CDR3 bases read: TGTGCCAGCAGACACTTTATAGCGGGAGGGACCCCCGAGACC.

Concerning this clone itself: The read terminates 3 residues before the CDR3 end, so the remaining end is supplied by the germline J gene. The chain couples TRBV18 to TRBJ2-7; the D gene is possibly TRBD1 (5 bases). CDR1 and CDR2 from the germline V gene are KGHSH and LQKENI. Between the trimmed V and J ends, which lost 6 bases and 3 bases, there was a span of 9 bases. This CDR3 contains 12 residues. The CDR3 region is CASSGQLYEQYF. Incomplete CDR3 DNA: TGTGCCAGCTCTGGACAACTCTACGAG.

CDR3 DNA (partial): TGTGCCAGCAGCTTAACTAGGGTCGGAGGGGAACCCTACGAG. It codes for CASSLTRVGGEPYE. The CDR3 in its entirety is CASSLTRVGGEPYEQYF. The chain joins TRBV7-3 to TRBJ2-7; maybe TRBD2 (6 bases). The read stops 3 residues short of the end of the CDR3; the missing end is completed from the germline J gene. The CDR3 is 17 amino acids. The ends were cut back, 0 bases at V and 2 bases at J, with 17 bases in the middle. The germline V gene encodes CDR1 SGHTA and CDR2 FQGTGA.

CDR3 loop: CASSGLEFTDTQYF. The DNA read from the CDR3 is TGTGCCAGCAGTGGACTAGAATTTACAGATACG. The chain couples TRBV6-2 or TRBV6-3 to TRBJ2-3, with TRBD2 identical over 7 bases. The observed sequence ends 3 residues before the CDR3 terminus, with the missing tail filled in from the germline J gene. The CDR3 is 14 residues long. CDR1 is MNHEY and CDR2 is SVGEGT in the germline V gene. The trim removed 5 bases at V and 3 bases at J, leaving 5 bases unmatched.

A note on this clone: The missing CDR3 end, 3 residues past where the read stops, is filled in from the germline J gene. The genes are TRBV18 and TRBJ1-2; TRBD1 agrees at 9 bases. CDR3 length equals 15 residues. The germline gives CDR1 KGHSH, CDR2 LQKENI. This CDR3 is CASSQSGQGIYDYTF. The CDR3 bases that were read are TGTGCCAGCTCCCAATCCGGACAGGGGATCTACGAC. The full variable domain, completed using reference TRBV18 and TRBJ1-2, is NAGVMQNPRHLVRRRGQEARLRCSPMKGHSHVYWYRQLPEEGLKFMVYLQKENIIDESGMPKERFSAEFPKEGPSILRIQQVVRGDSAAYFCASSQSGQGIYDYTFGSGTRLTVV.

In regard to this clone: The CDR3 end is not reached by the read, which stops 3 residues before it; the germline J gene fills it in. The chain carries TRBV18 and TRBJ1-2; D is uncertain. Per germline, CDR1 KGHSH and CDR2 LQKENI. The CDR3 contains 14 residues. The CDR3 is CASSPSAGAGGYTF. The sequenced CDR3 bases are TGTGCCAGCTCACCCTCGGCAGGCGCCGGAGGC. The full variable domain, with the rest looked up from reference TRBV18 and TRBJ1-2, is NAGVMQNPRHLVRRRGQEARLRCSPMKGHSHVYWYRQLPEEGLKFMVYLQKENIIDESGMPKERFSAEFPKEGPSILRIQQVVRGDSAAYFCASSPSAGAGGYTFGSGTRLTVV.